The 7 T cell receptor beta chains listed next were all sequenced from one sample in a study of read filtering for tumor transcriptome and immune sequencing. Molecular barcoded adaptors covering alpha/delta and beta/gamma chains were used on 400 ng RNA. TCRdb independently ran MiXCR on the reads; one entry per CDR3 protein. The sample consists of 48,000 or so distinct CDR3 sequences, approximately 19% of them appearing once. The sample taken for sequencing was a population of CD138-negative cells sorted from bone marrow. The receptors here all came from a donor aged 40 or older with multiple myeloma.

In this sample, this clonotype turned up many times. This rearrangement joins TRBV6-1 to TRBJ1-2; the D gene is possibly TRBD1 (5 bases). This CDR3 comprises 12 residues. V was pared by 6 bases and J by 4 bases, with 9 bases between. Germline lookup yields CDR1 MNHNS and CDR2 SASEGT. This chain's CDR3 is CASRGVSYGYTF. The CDR3 DNA follows: TGTGCCAGCAGGGGGGTCAGCTATGGCTACACCTTC.

This clonotype has at least ten counts. The chain combines TRBV20-1 with TRBJ1-1, with unresolved D. There are 12 residues in the CDR3. With 5 bases removed from V and 1 base from J, the gap between germline ends came to 8 bases. Germline V CDR1 and CDR2: DFQATT, SNEGSKA (reference sequence). CDR3: CSAVMGNTEAFF. Here the CDR3 DNA reads TGCAGTGCTGTCATGGGGAACACTGAAGCTTTCTTT.

This clonotype was counted at least ten times. The rearrangement links TRBV5-1 to TRBJ1-4; D remains unclear. V was cut by 3 bases and J by 5 bases, with 11 bases left in between. Germline values: CDR1 SGHRS, CDR2 YFSETQ. The CDR3 runs to 14 residues. CDR3 residues: CASSSGVGNEKLFF. CDR3 in DNA: TGCGCCAGCAGCTCCGGGGTCGGGAATGAAAAACTGTTTTTT. Together with reference TRBV5-1 and TRBJ1-4, the CDR3 gives the full variable domain: KAGVTQTPRYLIKTRGQQVTLSCSPISGHRSVSWYQQTPGQGLQFLFEYFSETQRNKGNFPGRFSGRQFSNSRSEMNVSTLELGDSALYLCASSSGVGNEKLFFGSGTQLSVL.

This clonotype was recorded many times. The chain combines TRBV7-9 with TRBJ1-1, with a weak D call TRBD1 (6 bases). From germline, CDR1 is SEHNR and CDR2 FQNEAQ (reference sequence). There are 15 residues in the CDR3. V shed 1 base and J shed 5 bases, with 14 bases lying between them. CDR3 region: CASSLGGGRMTEAFF. DNA of the CDR3: TGTGCCAGCAGCTTAGGAGGGGGGCGCATGACTGAAGCTTTCTTT.

This clonotype was counted at least ten times. The gene calls are TRBV7-2 and TRBJ2-7, with TRBD2 as a possible D gene (5 bases). The CDR3 consists of 14 residues. Trimming took 3 bases from V and 6 from J, leaving 15 bases between them. CDR1 and CDR2 (germline): SGHTA, FQGNSA. CDR3 in DNA: TGTGCCAGCAGCTTGGAGGCGTGGCCGTCCGAGCAGTACTTC. Translation: CASSLEAWPSEQYF.

This clonotype was detected ten times or more. The V gene is TRBV20-1, the J gene TRBJ2-3; 8 bases are a match to TRBD2. CDR3 size: 13 residues. The V gene end was trimmed by 7 bases and the J gene end by 5 bases; junction bases not matched to a gene: 8. The V gene's germline CDR1 is DFQATT and CDR2 SNEGSKA (reference sequence). DNA of the CDR3: TGCAGTGTGCGGGGGGATGATGGAGATACGCAGTATTTT. Translating it yields CSVRGDDGDTQYF.

This clonotype has a count of ten or more. The rearrangement joins TRBV19 to TRBJ1-5, with a tentative D call TRBD1 (5 bases). The CDR3 totals 18 residues. CDR1 and CDR2 (germline): LNHDA, SQIVND (reference sequence). V lost 1 base, J lost 0 bases, and 16 bases lay in between. CDR3 DNA: TGTGCCAGTAGTATAGGAGGAGGGGCCGGCTATAGCAATCAGCCCCAGCATTTT. Its translation: CASSIGGGAGYSNQPQHF.